These 15 T cell receptor beta chains were sequenced from one sample in a study of cytomegalovirus exposure and HLA in healthy donors. Primers included in the PCR were 60 Vbeta and 13 Jbeta primers. Method: immunoSEQ multiplex PCR; TCRdb's copy keeps in-frame clones and lacks some. In all, the sample yields under 150,000 clones. Sequenced input: PBMCs. The source is a woman aged 60 to 75 in good health and CMV-seronegative.

The genes are TRBV27 and TRBJ2-7, with TRBD1 matching 9 bases. In germline, CDR1 is MNHEY, CDR2 SMNVEV (reference sequence). Losses at the gene ends were 3 bases for V and 6 bases for J; bases not matched to a gene: 3. The CDR3 contains 13 residues. CDR3 region: CASSLYRGREQYF. DNA of the CDR3: TGTGCCAGCAGTTTGTACAGGGGGCGCGAGCAGTACTTC.

CDR3 residues: CATSDPVAGTYNEQFF. The CDR3 nucleotides are TGTGCCACCAGCGACCCAGTGGCAGGCACCTACAATGAGCAGTTCTTC. The J gene is TRBJ2-1, the V gene TRBV15; D is undetermined. The CDR3 is 16 amino acids. From germline, CDR1 is LNHNV and CDR2 YYDKDF (reference sequence). Deletions cut 5 bases from V and 2 bases from J, with 16 bases between.

The V call is TRBV30, the J call TRBJ1-2; TRBD1 might be the D (6 bases). Germline CDR1 GTSNPN, CDR2 SVGIG (reference sequence). With 4 bases removed from V and 0 bases from J, the gap between germline ends came to 9 bases. The CDR3 extends over 13 amino acids. CDR3 region: CAWTQGTNYGYTF. The CDR3 bases are TGTGCCTGGACACAGGGAACTAACTATGGCTACACCTTC.

The J gene is TRBJ2-7, the V gene TRBV5-4; D perhaps matches TRBD2 (5 bases). Looked up from germline, CDR1 is SGHNT and CDR2 is YYREEE (reference sequence). Between the trimmed V and J ends, which lost 0 bases and 10 bases, there was a span of 17 bases. The CDR3 consists of 14 residues. DNA of the CDR3: TGTGCCAGCAGCTTGGAGCTAACCATTAGCGAACAGTACTTC. Its translation is CASSLELTISEQYF.

The rearrangement uses TRBV7-9 and TRBJ2-2, with 9 bases aligning to TRBD2. Germline assignment: CDR1 SEHNR and CDR2 FQNEAQ (reference sequence). With V trimmed by 5 bases and J by 6 bases, 10 bases remained unmatched. This CDR3 contains 16 residues. The CDR3 DNA sequence: TGTGCCAGCAGCCCCGGGACTAGCATTCGGGCCGGGGAGCTGTTTTTT. Its protein product is CASSPGTSIRAGELFF.

The rearrangement joins TRBV7-9 to TRBJ1-1; a possible D gene is TRBD1 (5 bases). The length of the CDR3 is 12 residues. V was trimmed by 5 bases and J by 7 bases, leaving 11 bases between them. Germline CDR1 reads SEHNR; CDR2 reads FQNEAQ (reference sequence). The CDR3 DNA reads TGTGCCAGCAGCCCCGACAGAGGTGAAGCTTTCTTT. Residues: CASSPDRGEAFF.

The rearrangement uses TRBV7-9 and TRBJ2-1; possibly TRBD1 for D (8 bases). The CDR3 consists of 18 residues. Germline values: CDR1 SEHNR, CDR2 FQNEAQ (reference sequence). The ends were cut back, 3 bases at V and 10 bases at J, with 28 bases in the middle. In DNA form, the CDR3 reads TGTGCCAGCAGCTTCTTTATGTTAACAGGGGGGGTAAGTTTCGAGCAGTTCTTC. It translates to CASSFFMLTGGVSFEQFF.

The chain carries TRBV27 and TRBJ2-3; TRBD1 aligns across 9 bases. Per germline, CDR1 MNHEY and CDR2 SMNVEV (reference sequence). The V gene end was trimmed by 2 bases and the J gene end by 2 bases; junction bases not matched to a gene: 8. The CDR3 has 17 amino acids. The CDR3 DNA sequence: TGTGCCAGCAGTTTACAGGGAGACAGGGGGAACACAGATACGCAGTATTTT. It yields the protein CASSLQGDRGNTDTQYF.

The rearrangement uses TRBV2 and TRBJ1-5; perhaps TRBD1 as D (5 bases). Per germline, CDR1 SNHLY and CDR2 FYNNEI. Trimming shortened V by 3 bases and J by 3 bases, and 21 bases separated the two germline ends. The CDR3 spans 18 residues. The CDR3 nucleotides read TGTGCCAGCAGTGAGTGGGTGATGGAGACAGTGATCAATCAGCCCCAGCATTTT. Its protein product is CASSEWVMETVINQPQHF.

CDR3 nucleotide sequence: TGCGCCAGCAGCTTCTCAGGGGAGCCCCAAGAGACCCAGTACTTC. Its protein product is CASSFSGEPQETQYF. This rearrangement joins TRBV5-1 to TRBJ2-5, with a possible D match to TRBD1 (6 bases). CDR1 and CDR2 (germline): SGHRS, YFSETQ. This CDR3 spans 15 amino acids. V lost 2 bases, J lost 1 base, and 12 bases lay in between.

V and J are TRBV28 and TRBJ2-1; perhaps TRBD2 as D (5 bases). The CDR3 extends over 16 amino acids. CDR1 and CDR2 from the germline V gene are MDHEN and SYDVKM. The V gene lost 4 bases and the J gene lost 3 bases, with 16 bases spanning the gap. CDR3 in amino acids: CASSSSWAGLYNEQFF. The CDR3 bases are TGTGCCAGCAGTTCCTCCTGGGCGGGTCTCTACAATGAGCAGTTCTTC.

The V gene is TRBV10-2, the J gene TRBJ1-1; a possible D gene is TRBD1 (6 bases). Trimming shortened V by 2 bases and J by 8 bases, and 6 bases separated the two germline ends. This CDR3 has 11 residues. Germline V gene sequence: CDR1 WSHSY, CDR2 SAAADI. This chain's CDR3 is CASSERGEAFF. Written as DNA, the CDR3 is TGCGCCAGCAGTGAGAGGGGGGAAGCTTTCTTT.

This chain links TRBV5-1 with TRBJ2-1, with TRBD1 matching 9 bases. This CDR3 has 15 residues. Germline V gene lookup returns CDR1 SGHRS and CDR2 YFSETQ. J lost 0 bases, V lost 4 bases, and 2 bases had no gene match. CDR3 nucleotide sequence: TGCGCCAGCAGCAAGACAGGGGGCTCCTACAATGAGCAGTTCTTC. It specifies CASSKTGGSYNEQFF.

The J gene is TRBJ2-7, the V gene TRBV7-9; 11 bases are shared with TRBD1. V dropped 3 bases and J dropped 3; count of bases not matched to a gene: 1. The CDR3 contains 14 residues. Germline V gives CDR1 SEHNR, CDR2 FQNEAQ (reference sequence). The CDR3: CASSFGTGGYEQYF. In DNA form, the CDR3 reads TGTGCCAGCAGCTTCGGGACAGGGGGCTACGAGCAGTACTTC.

J is TRBJ1-1 and V is TRBV6-5; D is unclear. V was cut by 0 bases and J by 1 base, with 6 bases left in between. Germline values: CDR1 MNHEY, CDR2 SVGAGI. The CDR3 covers 14 residues. CDR3 in DNA: TGTGCCAGCAGTTACTCGACGGGGAACACTGAAGCTTTCTTT. It yields the protein CASSYSTGNTEAFF.